This TCR beta chain emerged from a study of lymphopenia after photon versus proton radiotherapy. Notes on the study in general: A bigger post-nadir fall in TCR diversity correlated inversely with survival time in deceased patients. Post-nadir diversity loss with photons came from oligoclonal expansion, particularly CD8+ Temra cells. Proton therapy kept repertoires fairly stable, unlike photons, which gained effector/memory cells.

TCRdb's copy holds only in-frame clones and misses some; the assay was immunoSEQ multiplex PCR. The table lists roughly 40,000 clones, under 85% of them singletons. In germline, CDR1 is LGHNA, CDR2 YNFKEQ. Trimming took off 5 bases at V and 0 bases at J, with 11 bases between the two ends. There are 15 residues in the CDR3. On this clone itself: As yet, its antigen is unknown.

The sequencing here drew on peripheral blood, taken from a patient treated with proton-based radiotherapy. The TCR originated in a woman aged 70-85 years with pancreatic cancer. The V gene is TRBV4-2, the J gene TRBJ2-1, with TRBD2 as a possible D gene (5 bases). The CDR3 DNA sequence: TGTGCCAGCAGCGAAGCGGTGAGCTCCTACAATGAGCAGTTCTTC. This codes for CASSEAVSSYNEQFF.